One sample yielded the 8 T cell receptor beta chains listed below, sequenced in a study of quantifying T cell responses using KT2 cells. Looking at the study overall: Reverse transcription used primers in the TCR alpha and beta constant regions.

An oligo carrying a UMI was ligated to the cDNA 3' end. The first PCR ran 3 to 5 cycles with an equimolar RC1.1 and RC1.2 beta primer mix. TCRdb itself ran the UMI-ligation and nested PCR reads through MiXCR, one entry per CDR3 protein. This table has over 40,000 distinct CDR3 sequences, under 14% appearing once. Sequencing was carried out using PBMCs spiked with cells of the T cell clone KT2. These receptors came from a human donor.

In its sample, this clonotype was seen a few times. The rearrangement joins TRBV2 to TRBJ2-7, with D possibly being TRBD2 (6 bases). CDR3 length: 13 amino acids. V lost 4 bases to trimming and J lost 4 bases, with 11 bases between them. Germline assignment: CDR1 SNHLY and CDR2 FYNNEI. CDR3 coding DNA: TGTGCCAGCAGTGGGGGTAGCGGTTACGAGCAGTACTTC. This translates into CASSGGSGYEQYF.

The chain employs TRBV5-1 and TRBJ2-1; the D gene is possibly TRBD1 (8 bases). CDR1 SGHRS and CDR2 YFSETQ come from the germline V gene. The CDR3 is 16 residues long. The V end lost 2 bases, the J end lost 4 bases, and 16 bases lay between the germline ends. The CDR3: CASSLSVQGGYNEQFF. CDR3 bases: TGCGCCAGCAGCTTATCGGTACAGGGGGGGTACAATGAGCAGTTCTTC.

The gene calls are TRBV9 and TRBJ2-7; 7 bases are a match to TRBD1. Germline CDR1 reads SGDLS; CDR2 reads YYNGEE. The CDR3 length is 18 residues. Trimming removed 1 base from V and 3 bases from J; junction bases left unmatched: 16. The chain's CDR3 is CASSVRAHSGTDCYEQYF. In DNA, the CDR3 is TGTGCCAGCAGCGTAAGGGCTCATTCCGGGACAGACTGCTACGAGCAGTACTTC.

This clonotype has just a few counts. The chain has TRBV4-1 and TRBJ1-2; the D gene is possibly TRBD1 (6 bases). Deletions cut 4 bases from V and 5 bases from J, with 11 bases between. The CDR3 is made up of 13 amino acids. Germline values: CDR1 MGHRA, CDR2 YSYEKL. The CDR3 loop reads CASSPQGRYGYTF. The CDR3 nucleotides are TGCGCCAGCAGCCCACAGGGCAGGTATGGCTACACCTTC.

The J gene is TRBJ2-7, the V gene TRBV7-9; D is perhaps TRBD2 (5 bases). The CDR3 spans 14 residues. Germline assignment: CDR1 SEHNR and CDR2 FQNEAQ (reference sequence). V lost 5 bases, J lost 6 bases, and 17 bases lay in between. CDR3 amino acids: CASSLTSILSEQYF. The DNA of the CDR3 is TGTGCCAGCAGCCTTACTAGTATATTGAGCGAGCAGTACTTC.

As concerns this clonotype: A single base separates this from a much larger clone, so it may be a read error. Here the CDR3 omits its conserved ending phenylalanine or tryptophan, so a read error is the likely source. This rearrangement joins TRBV29-1 to TRBJ2-3; TRBD1 is a possible D gene (5 bases). The CDR3 sequence is 14 residues long. Trimming removed 5 bases at V and 3 bases at J, with 15 bases between. Germline lookup yields CDR1 SQVTM and CDR2 ANQGSEA. The CDR3 bases are TGCAGCGTTAATCCCCAGGGAACGACAGATACGCAGTATTAT. Protein sequence: CSVNPQGTTDTQYY.

This clonotype was recorded a few times. The chain has TRBV12-3 or TRBV12-4 and TRBJ2-3, with a tentative D call TRBD2 (6 bases). There are 17 residues in the CDR3. Trimming stripped 5 bases from V and 4 bases from J, with 22 bases between. The CDR3 region has the DNA TGTGCCAGCAGTACCACTTTACTAGCCCCCAGGCCAGATACGCAGTATTTT. Protein: CASSTTLLAPRPDTQYF.

A few counts support this clonotype. The rearrangement joins TRBV15 to TRBJ2-5; no reliable D call. The germline V gene encodes CDR1 LNHNV and CDR2 YYDKDF (reference sequence). The ends were cut back, 8 bases at V and 4 bases at J, with 11 bases in the middle. CDR3 length: 12 residues. The CDR3 loop reads CATSGARETQYF. The CDR3, as DNA: TGTGCCACCTCTGGAGCGCGAGAGACCCAGTACTTC.